Listed below are T cell receptor beta chains from one sample, sequenced in a study of T cell changes during pregnancy in multiple sclerosis. The method was immunoSEQ multiplex PCR; TCRdb's version includes in-frame clones alone and lacks a portion of them. The table records approximately 70,000 clones, around nine tenths of them present only once. This material consisted of peripheral blood, taken in the third trimester of pregnancy. The receptors come from a female donor with multiple sclerosis, enrolled in a pregnancy study. CDR3s include the opening cysteine and the closing phenylalanine or tryptophan. Fields, in order: J gene, V gene, D gene, clone size, CDR3 DNA, CDR3 protein. A D gene is named only where the DNA matches it firmly. Where a row states a size, it is once, few, many or the class of an expanded clone; other rows omit it.

TRBJ1-2,TRBV4-3,NA,NA,TGCGCCAGCAGCCAAGTCGCGACAGGAAACTATGGCTACACCTTC,CASSQVATGNYGYTF
TRBJ2-5,TRBV14,NA,once,TGTGCCAGCAGCCAAGGTCTCGACACCGCGGGAGAGACCCAGTACTTC,CASSQGLDTAGETQYF
TRBJ2-3,TRBV28,TRBD1,NA,TGTGCCAGCAGTCACGGGACAGATAGCACAGATACGCAGTATTTT,CASSHGTDSTDTQYF
TRBJ2-7,TRBV11-2,TRBD1,once,TGTGCCAGCAGCTTAGGACAGGGGGCGAAGTACGAGCAGTACTTC,CASSLGQGAKYEQYF
TRBJ1-2,TRBV6-1,NA,NA,TGTGCCAGCCGCACTGACTCTCCCCGGATCGGCTACACCTTC,CASRTDSPRIGYTF
TRBJ2-7,TRBV14,NA,NA,TGTGCCAGCAGCCAACGGTTGGGCAGGGACTACGAGCAGTACTTC,CASSQRLGRDYEQYF
TRBJ2-7,TRBV28,NA,NA,TGTGCCAGCAGCATCCCTGTCGCTCCTACCTACGAGCAGTACTTC,CASSIPVAPTYEQYF
TRBJ1-5,TRBV30,TRBD1,NA,TGTGCCTGGAGTTCGACAGGGGATCAGCCCCAGCATTTT,CAWSSTGDQPQHF
TRBJ1-2,TRBV28,NA,NA,TGTGCCAGCATCCCGGGTCCGTGGGACTATGGCTACACCTTC,CASIPGPWDYGYTF
TRBJ2-3,TRBV7-3,TRBD1,NA,TGTGCCAGCAGTAAAACAGGGGGCTCGAGAGATACGCAGTATTTT,CASSKTGGSRDTQYF
TRBJ2-3,TRBV6-1,NA,NA,TGTGCCAGCAGTGAAGTACTAGCAGTCTCAGATACGCAGTATTTT,CASSEVLAVSDTQYF
TRBJ2-3,TRBV2,TRBD2,NA,TGTGCCAGCACCGAAAGACTAGCGGGAGGGTCAGATACGCAGTATTTT,CASTERLAGGSDTQYF
TRBJ1-1,TRBV18,NA,NA,TGTGCCAGCTCACCCTCCGGGGATGGAGCTTTCTTT,CASSPSGDGAFF
TRBJ2-7,TRBV5-1,TRBD2,NA,TGCGCCAGCAGCCTAGGGACTAGCGGTTACGAGCAGTACTTC,CASSLGTSGYEQYF
TRBJ2-3,TRBV28,NA,NA,TGTGCCAGCAGTTTCCCACAGGGTGCTTCTTCAGATACGCAGTATTTT,CASSFPQGASSDTQYF
TRBJ2-2,TRBV28,NA,NA,TGTGCCAGCAGTTTAGTTTTTGGGCAGGGGAACACCGGGGAGCTGTTTTTT,CASSLVFGQGNTGELFF
TRBJ2-7,TRBV2,NA,NA,TGTGCCAGCAGTCGGGACAATTACGAGCAGTACTTC,CASSRDNYEQYF
TRBJ2-2,TRBV10-3,TRBD2,NA,TGTGCCAGCCAACCAGCGCGGGAGAGTGGGGAGCTGTTTTTT,CASQPARESGELFF
TRBJ1-2,TRBV10-3,TRBD1,NA,TGTGCCATCAGTGGGGACAGTTATAACTATGGCTACACCTTC,CAISGDSYNYGYTF
TRBJ2-4,TRBV7-9,TRBD1,NA,TGTGCCAGCAGCTACAGGGGAGCCAAAAACATTCAGTACTTC,CASSYRGAKNIQYF
TRBJ2-7,TRBV4-1,TRBD1,NA,TGCGCCAGCAGCCAAGAAAGCGGGACAGGGTTCACCCACGAGCAGTACTTC,CASSQESGTGFTHEQYF
TRBJ2-7,TRBV4-1,TRBD2,NA,TGCGCCAGCAGCCAAGATCCTAGCGGGTACTCCTACGAGCAGTACTTC,CASSQDPSGYSYEQYF
TRBJ1-5,TRBV4-1,NA,NA,TGCGCCAGCAGCCAAGATCATAAGGGGTTCCTCAATCAGCCCCAGCATTTT,CASSQDHKGFLNQPQHF
TRBJ1-1,TRBV27,NA,NA,TGTGCCAGCAGTTTTACGGTTCTCACTGAAGCTTTCTTT,CASSFTVLTEAFF
TRBJ2-5,TRBV4-1,NA,once,TGCGCCAGCAGCCAAGTCAGGGGTCAAGAGACCCAGTACTTC,CASSQVRGQETQYF
TRBJ1-3,TRBV27,NA,NA,TGTGCCAGCATGGGGACACCTGGAAACACCATATATTTT,CASMGTPGNTIYF
TRBJ2-2,TRBV14,TRBD2,once,TGTGCCAGCAGCCCGTTGGGACTAGAGGACACCGGGGAGCTGTTTTTT,CASSPLGLEDTGELFF
TRBJ2-5,TRBV19,NA,NA,TGTGCCAGTAGCGTGGGCCGGGGGGAGACCCAGTACTTC,CASSVGRGETQYF
TRBJ1-4,TRBV5-1,NA,once,TGCGCCAGCAGCGGGGAGTGGGACATTGAAAAACTGTTTTTT,CASSGEWDIEKLFF
TRBJ2-3,TRBV11-2,TRBD2,NA,TGTGCCAGCAGCTTAATCCGGACTAGCGGATACACAGATACGCAGTATTTT,CASSLIRTSGYTDTQYF
TRBJ1-1,TRBV6-5,NA,NA,TGTGCCAGCAGTTACTCTGGGCTCTATGGAGCTTTCTTT,CASSYSGLYGAFF
TRBJ2-3,TRBV30,TRBD2,NA,TGTGCCTGGAGTGGGGGACTAGCGGGAGTCACAGATACGCAGTATTTT,CAWSGGLAGVTDTQYF
TRBJ1-1,TRBV9,NA,NA,TGTGCCAGTAGCCCCCGGAGGGACACTGAAGCTTTCTTT,CASSPRRDTEAFF
TRBJ2-2,TRBV28,TRBD2,medium-sized,TGTGCCAGCAGCAAGACTAGCGCGAGCGGGGAGCTGTTTTTT,CASSKTSASGELFF
TRBJ2-3,TRBV28,TRBD2,NA,TGTGCCAGCAGTCCTACCCCTTTGGCAGGGCGGGGGACGCAGTATTTT,CASSPTPLAGRGTQYF
TRBJ1-2,TRBV30,TRBD1,NA,TGTGCCTGGAGGGGGACAGGATTTAACTATGGCTACACCTTC,CAWRGTGFNYGYTF
TRBJ1-3,TRBV5-6,NA,NA,TGTGCCAGCAGCTTCCCGACGGGAGATAGAAACACCATATATTTT,CASSFPTGDRNTIYF
TRBJ2-3,TRBV7-9,TRBD2,NA,TGTGCCAGCAGCTTACTAGCGGGAGAAGCAGATACGCAGTATTTT,CASSLLAGEADTQYF
TRBJ2-1,TRBV27,TRBD2,NA,TGTGCCAGCAGTTTAGATCAGCGGGAGTTCAACAATGAGCAGTTCTTC,CASSLDQREFNNEQFF
TRBJ2-7,TRBV7-2,NA,NA,TGTGCCAGCAGCTTATCCAGGGGAGGTGTGGGAGGGCGCGAGCAGTACTTC,CASSLSRGGVGGREQYF
TRBJ1-2,TRBV13,NA,NA,TGTGCCAGCAGCCTAAGGACTGGTGTCCGCTATGGCTACACCTTC,CASSLRTGVRYGYTF
TRBJ2-4,TRBV21-1,NA,once,TGTGCCAGCAGCAAAGAAGGGGACAAAGTAGCCAAAAACATTCAGTACTTC,CASSKEGDKVAKNIQYF
TRBJ2-3,TRBV9,NA,once,TGTGCCAGCAGCGTAGGGGAGTGGGGTGGGCGCACAGATACGCAGTATTTT,CASSVGEWGGRTDTQYF
TRBJ2-7,TRBV29-1,TRBD2,NA,TGCAGCGTTCAACGGGACTACATTACCTACGAGCAGTACTTC,CSVQRDYITYEQYF